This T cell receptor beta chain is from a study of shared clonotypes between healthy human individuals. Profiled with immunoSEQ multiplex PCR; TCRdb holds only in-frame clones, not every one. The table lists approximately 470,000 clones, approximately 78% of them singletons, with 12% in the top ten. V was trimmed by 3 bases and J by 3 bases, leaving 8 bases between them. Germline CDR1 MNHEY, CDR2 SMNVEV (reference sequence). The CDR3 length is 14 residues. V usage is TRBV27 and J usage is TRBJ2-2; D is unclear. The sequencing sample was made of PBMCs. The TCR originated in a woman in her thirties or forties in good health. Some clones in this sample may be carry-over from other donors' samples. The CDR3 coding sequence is TGTGCCAGCAGTTTTGGAGCGTACACCGGGGAGCTGTTTTTT. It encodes CASSFGAYTGELFF.